Below are 27 T cell receptor beta chains sequenced from a single sample in a study of Graves' ophthalmopathy and Graves' hyperthyroidism. Amplification targeted the TCR beta CDR3 regions, with RNA transcripts as the source material. The first round was an RT-PCR with HTBI primers, and the second round was a multiplex PCR. TCRdb re-analysed the multiplex PCR reads in MiXCR, keeping a single row per CDR3 protein. The sample yields about 480,000 distinct CDR3 sequences, roughly an eighth seen once. Sequenced input: blood. The receptor set was obtained from a woman under 40 with Graves' ophthalmopathy.

This clonotype was seen ten or more times. This chain connects TRBV2 to TRBJ1-5; no clear D gene. In germline, CDR1 is SNHLY, CDR2 FYNNEI. This CDR3 is 14 amino acids long. Trimming stripped 9 bases from V and 0 bases from J, with 12 bases between. The CDR3 DNA reads TGTGCCAGTACGGGCTCCTATAGCAATCAGCCCCAGCATTTT. This codes for CASTGSYSNQPQHF.

At least ten counts were recorded for this clonotype. The genes are TRBV19 and TRBJ1-5, with D possibly being TRBD1 (6 bases). V was clipped by 0 bases and J by 10 bases, with 16 bases between them. The CDR3 has 15 residues. CDR1 is LNHDA, CDR2 SQIVND, per germline (reference sequence). For the CDR3, the DNA is TGTGCCAGTAGTATAGAGGAGGGGGGCACCCAACCCCAGCATTTT. Translating gives CASSIEEGGTQPQHF.

This clonotype was observed at least ten times. The chain uses TRBV12-3 or TRBV12-4 and TRBJ2-2, with a tentative D call TRBD1 (5 bases). Trimming cost V 3 bases and J 6 bases, with 8 bases left between them. The CDR3 has 13 amino acids. CDR3 nucleotides: TGTGCCAGCAGTTTTTTGGGGCCCGGGGAGCTGTTTTTT. Amino acid sequence: CASSFLGPGELFF.

At least ten counts were recorded for this clonotype. The V call is TRBV6-5, the J call TRBJ1-2; possibly TRBD1 for D (5 bases). The germline gives CDR1 MNHEY, CDR2 SVGAGI. Trimming cost V 2 bases and J 6 bases, with 13 bases left between them. This CDR3 region has 14 residues. CDR3 sequence reads: CASSYGYRTDGYTF. CDR3 nucleotides: TGTGCCAGCAGTTACGGGTACAGGACCGATGGCTACACCTTC.

This clonotype was seen many times. The chain is built from TRBV5-5 and TRBJ2-7; weak D call: TRBD1 (6 bases). V lost 2 bases to trimming and J lost 1 base, with 13 bases between them. CDR1 SGHKS and CDR2 YYEKEE come from the germline V gene (reference sequence). CDR3 length: 15 residues. The CDR3 region is CASSFSDSPSYEQYF. DNA of the CDR3: TGTGCCAGCAGCTTCTCGGACAGCCCTTCCTACGAGCAGTACTTC.

This clonotype was detected ten times or more. This rearrangement joins TRBV5-5 to TRBJ2-2; D possibly corresponds to TRBD1 (6 bases). Germline V CDR1 and CDR2: SGHKS, YYEKEE (reference sequence). The V gene lost 3 bases and the J gene lost 0 bases, with 12 bases spanning the gap. This CDR3 has 16 amino acids. The CDR3 spells CASSSGTTANTGELFF. DNA of the CDR3: TGTGCCAGCAGCTCGGGGACAACGGCGAACACCGGGGAGCTGTTTTTT. Supplemented by reference TRBV5-5 and TRBJ2-2, the full variable domain reads DAGVTQSPTHLIKTRGQQVTLRCSPISGHKSVSWYQQVLGQGPQFIFQYYEKEERGRGNFPDRFSARQFPNYSSELNVNALLLGDSALYLCASSSGTTANTGELFFGEGSRLTVL.

This clonotype has at least ten counts. The chain is built from TRBV29-1 and TRBJ1-1; D is undetermined. Germline V CDR1 and CDR2: SQVTM, ANQGSEA. CDR3 length: 12 residues. V was cut by 6 bases and J by 2 bases, with 10 bases left in between. The CDR3 sequence: CSVGNYNTEAFF. The CDR3 DNA reads TGCAGCGTAGGGAATTATAACACTGAAGCTTTCTTT.

This clonotype was recorded many times. The chain combines TRBV2 with TRBJ1-5; no firm D call. The CDR3 sequence is 15 residues long. The V end was cut by 0 bases, the J end by 7 bases, with 13 bases between. In germline, CDR1 is SNHLY, CDR2 FYNNEI. The CDR3 is CASSEALRGRQPQHF. In nucleotides, the CDR3 is TGTGCCAGCAGTGAAGCGCTTCGGGGTAGACAGCCCCAGCATTTT.

This clonotype came up many times. This chain connects TRBV7-9 to TRBJ2-7, with D uncertain. The CDR3 is 16 amino acids. The V gene's germline CDR1 is SEHNR and CDR2 FQNEAQ (reference sequence). The V and J ends lost 1 base and 6 bases respectively, with 19 bases between them. The CDR3 nucleotides are TGTGCCAGCAGCTTAGGTTATCTGGCCCAAGCCGGCGAGCAGTACTTC. This codes for CASSLGYLAQAGEQYF.

This clonotype was recorded many times. This chain joins TRBV7-8 and TRBJ2-7; possibly TRBD2 for D (5 bases). CDR1 and CDR2 from the germline V gene are SGHVS and FQNEAQ. Deletions cut 7 bases from V and 1 base from J, with 14 bases between. The CDR3 has 14 residues. The DNA for the CDR3 is TGTGCCAGCACCAAGAGAGCGGAATCCTACGAGCAGTACTTC. This gives the protein CASTKRAESYEQYF.

This clonotype was counted only a few times. The chain uses TRBV28 and TRBJ2-2; D possibly corresponds to TRBD1 (5 bases). V was trimmed by 8 bases and J by 2 bases, leaving 12 bases between them. Per the germline V gene, CDR1 is MDHEN and CDR2 is SYDVKM. The CDR3 loop spans 14 amino acids. The CDR3 region is CASLSGQNTGELFF. The CDR3 DNA reads as TGTGCCAGCCTTAGTGGACAAAACACCGGGGAGCTGTTTTTT.

This clonotype was seen repeatedly, ten times or more. The chain recombines TRBV2 with TRBJ1-5; D not resolved. The CDR3 loop spans 15 amino acids. V was shortened by 4 bases and J by 9 bases, with 19 bases between the two germline ends. Germline assignment: CDR1 SNHLY and CDR2 FYNNEI. CDR3 region: CASSVDRTPLGPQHF. The CDR3 DNA is TGTGCCAGCAGTGTGGATCGGACTCCATTAGGGCCCCAGCATTTT.

This clonotype was detected only a few times. The chain has TRBV28 and TRBJ1-5; 9 nucleotides line up with TRBD1. V shed 6 bases and J 2 bases; nucleotides not matched to a gene: 5. The CDR3 has 15 amino acids. From germline, CDR1 is MDHEN and CDR2 SYDVKM. This CDR3 is CASRLQGAGNQPQHF. CDR3 DNA sequence: TGTGCCAGCAGACTACAGGGGGCAGGCAATCAGCCCCAGCATTTT.

This clonotype showed up many times. The chain is built from TRBV20-1 and TRBJ1-2; D uncertain. Germline lookup yields CDR1 DFQATT and CDR2 SNEGSKA (reference sequence). V lost 3 bases, J lost 4 bases, and 9 bases lay in between. There are 12 residues in the CDR3. CDR3: CSASLGSYGYTF. The CDR3 coding sequence is TGCAGTGCTAGCTTGGGGAGCTATGGCTACACCTTC.

In this sample, this clonotype turned up many times. The chain combines TRBV12-3 or TRBV12-4 with TRBJ1-2, with D hard to call. Trimming shortened V by 2 bases and J by 8 bases, and 18 bases separated the two germline ends. The CDR3 spans 15 residues. For the CDR3, the DNA is TGTGCCAGCAGTTTAAACCGCCTCGGGGTGTGGGGCTACACCTTC. Amino acids: CASSLNRLGVWGYTF.

This clonotype was detected many times. V is TRBV24-1 and J is TRBJ1-5, with D unresolved. The germline V and J ends were trimmed by 9 bases and 2 bases, with 10 bases remaining between them. The CDR3 runs 13 residues. Germline CDR1 and CDR2: KGHDR and SFDVKD. CDR3 amino acids: CATWARGNQPQHF. Written as DNA, the CDR3 is TGTGCCACCTGGGCAAGGGGCAATCAGCCCCAGCATTTT.

This clonotype came up many times. The chain is built from TRBV11-2 and TRBJ2-7; possible D gene TRBD2, 5 bases. The CDR3 loop spans 14 amino acids. In germline, CDR1 is SGHAT, CDR2 FQNNGV. V gave up 0 bases and J gave up 6 bases, with 12 bases separating them. This CDR3 is CASSLEVALFEQYF. The CDR3 nucleotides are TGTGCCAGCAGCTTAGAAGTAGCGTTGTTCGAGCAGTACTTC.

This clonotype came up many times. One junction end disagrees with the germline gene, perhaps due to a read error. This sequence joins TRBV30 and TRBJ2-7; 11 bases fit TRBD1. Looked up from germline, CDR1 is GTSNPN and CDR2 is SVGIG (reference sequence). The CDR3 is 15 residues long. CDR3 sequence reads: CARRRPDRGLYEQYF. The CDR3 coding sequence is TGTGCCCGGAGGAGACCGGACAGGGGGCTTTACGAGCAGTACTTC.

This clonotype came up many times. The J gene is TRBJ2-5, the V gene TRBV5-5, with TRBD2 identical over 8 bases. J gave up 2 bases and V 4 bases, and 10 bases lay outside the gene matches. In germline, CDR1 is SGHKS, CDR2 YYEKEE (reference sequence). The CDR3 runs 16 residues. This CDR3 reads CASSALPTSAQETQYF. CDR3 DNA: TGTGCCAGCAGCGCACTCCCGACTAGCGCGCAAGAGACCCAGTACTTC.

This clonotype was detected ten times or more. V usage is TRBV20-1 and J usage is TRBJ2-7; possible D gene TRBD2, 5 bases. The V end lost 5 bases, the J end lost 7 bases, and 15 bases lay between the germline ends. Germline V CDR1 and CDR2: DFQATT, SNEGSKA (reference sequence). The CDR3 consists of 12 residues. The CDR3 nucleotides are TGCAGTGCTCCGGGGATACGAAGGGAGCAGTACTTC. This sequence encodes CSAPGIRREQYF.

This clonotype was detected many times. The J gene is TRBJ2-7, the V gene TRBV4-2; D gene unclear. Germline V lookup: CDR1 LGHNA, CDR2 YNFKEQ. The CDR3 runs 16 residues. V gave up 1 base and J gave up 2 bases, with 15 bases separating them. In nucleotides, the CDR3 is TGTGCCAGCAGCCAAGTTTCACAGCCGACCACCTACGAGCAGTACTTC. Protein sequence: CASSQVSQPTTYEQYF.

Ten or more counts support this clonotype. V gene TRBV20-1 combines with J gene TRBJ2-7; TRBD2 matches 11 bases. The V and J ends lost 0 bases and 2 bases, in that order; junction bases with no gene match: 3. Germline V gene sequence: CDR1 DFQATT, CDR2 SNEGSKA (reference sequence). The CDR3 is 15 amino acids. CDR3 bases: TGCAGTGCTAGAGAGCCGACTAGCGGGACCTACGAGCAGTACTTC. Translated, it gives CSAREPTSGTYEQYF.

CDR3 in amino acids: CASIRDSSFLGELFF. Written as DNA, the CDR3 is TGTGCCAGTATCCGGGACAGTTCTTTTTTGGGGGAGCTGTTTTTT. This chain connects TRBV19 to TRBJ2-2; TRBD1 matches at 7 bases. This CDR3 comprises 15 residues. CDR1 is LNHDA and CDR2 is SQIVND in the germline V gene (reference sequence). Losses at the gene ends were 7 bases for V and 8 bases for J; bases not matched to a gene: 13.

This clonotype was seen at least ten times. This sequence joins TRBV19 and TRBJ2-5, with 7 bases matching TRBD2. The CDR3 spans 15 residues. The V gene's germline CDR1 is LNHDA and CDR2 SQIVND (reference sequence). J gave up 5 bases and V 5 bases, and 11 bases lay outside the gene matches. The CDR3 DNA is TGTGCCAGTAGTGCCGCGCAGCGGGAAGGCGAGACCCAGTACTTC. Its protein is CASSAAQREGETQYF. Complete variable domain (other parts from reference TRBV19 and TRBJ2-5): DGGITQSPKYLFRKEGQNVTLSCEQNLNHDAMYWYRQDPGQGLRLIYYSQIVNDFQKGDIAEGYSVSREKKESFPLTVTSAQKNPTAFYLCASSAAQREGETQYFGPGTRLLVL.

This clonotype was counted ten times or more. J is TRBJ2-7 and V is TRBV27; D may be TRBD1 or TRBD2 (6 bases each). The CDR3 covers 14 residues. V was clipped by 5 bases and J by 6 bases, with 17 bases between them. Germline V CDR1 and CDR2: MNHEY, SMNVEV (reference sequence). The CDR3 here is CASSEGGRLGEQYF. The CDR3 DNA reads as TGTGCCAGCAGTGAGGGGGGACGCCTAGGCGAGCAGTACTTC.

This clonotype came up many times. The J gene is TRBJ2-7, the V gene TRBV30; 9 nucleotides agree with TRBD2. CDR1 GTSNPN and CDR2 SVGIG come from the germline V gene (reference sequence). V dropped 8 bases and J dropped 0; count of bases not matched to a gene: 2. CDR3 length equals 12 residues. The CDR3 region is CAGSGSSYEQYF. The CDR3 bases are TGTGCCGGTAGCGGGAGCTCCTACGAGCAGTACTTC.

There are many counts of this clonotype. The rearrangement uses TRBV6-5 and TRBJ2-7; the D is unclear. The CDR3 has 15 amino acids. Per germline, CDR1 MNHEY and CDR2 SVGAGI. V shed 0 bases and J shed 4 bases, with 13 bases lying between them. The CDR3 here is CASSYSSPEAYEQYF. The CDR3 DNA is TGTGCCAGCAGTTACTCGTCCCCTGAAGCGTACGAGCAGTACTTC.